This TCR beta chain was profiled in a study of shared clonotypes between healthy human individuals. This clone came up once. Sequencing used immunoSEQ multiplex PCR; TCRdb keeps in-frame clones, though not all of them. The data hold roughly 2.5 million clones, with approximately 92% observed a single time. Germline CDR1 reads KGHSH; CDR2 reads LQKENI. The CDR3 sequence is 14 residues long. The ends were cut back, 0 bases at V and 7 bases at J, with 12 bases in the middle. J is TRBJ1-2 and V is TRBV18; D possibly corresponds to TRBD1 (5 bases). The sequence derives from a man younger than 35 in good health. Material: naive CD4+ T cells sorted from blood. Subset specified: CD45RA+ positively selected. The CDR3 DNA reads as TGTGCCAGCTCACCACCCCAGGGTACGGGTGGCTACACCTTC. It yields the protein CASSPPQGTGGYTF.